The 24 T cell receptor beta chains below all came from one sample that was sequenced in a study of blood T cell repertoires in COVID-19. Method: immunoSEQ multiplex PCR; TCRdb's copy keeps in-frame clones and lacks some. Of hundreds of thousands of clones listed, over 85% are singletons. Sequencing was carried out using peripheral blood. All receptors come from a man between 18 and 35 years old with COVID-19, enrolled during active disease.

V gene TRBV10-2 combines with J gene TRBJ2-5; no clear D. V was pared by 4 bases and J by 5 bases, with 5 bases between. The CDR3 is made up of 11 amino acids. CDR1 is WSHSY, CDR2 SAAADI, per germline. In DNA, the CDR3 is TGCGCCAGCAGTGCGGAGGAGACCCAGTACTTC. This encodes CASSAEETQYF.

The chain combines TRBV12-3 or TRBV12-4 with TRBJ1-2; unclear D gene. This CDR3 is 11 amino acids long. V was cut by 5 bases and J by 8 bases, with 9 bases left in between. CDR3 DNA sequence: TGTGCCAGCAGTGCCGGGTTGGGCTACACCTTC. It translates to CASSAGLGYTF.

DNA of the CDR3: TGCAGCGTTGACGGGTATAGCCCAGATACGCAGTATTTT. Translated, it gives CSVDGYSPDTQYF. This chain uses TRBV29-1 with TRBJ2-3; D remains unclear. The germline CDR1 and CDR2 sequences are SQVTM and ANQGSEA. Trimming cost V 3 bases and J 4 bases, with 11 bases left between them. The CDR3 runs to 13 residues.

This clone was observed once. The chain links TRBV24-1 to TRBJ2-7, with TRBD1 as a possible D gene (5 bases). Germline CDR1 and CDR2: KGHDR and SFDVKD. The CDR3 is 13 amino acids. V dropped 7 bases and J dropped 2 bases, with 11 bases sitting between them. The CDR3 loop reads CATSIRVPYEQYF. CDR3 sequence (DNA): TGTGCCACCAGCATCAGGGTCCCCTACGAGCAGTACTTC.

This rearrangement joins TRBV2 to TRBJ2-7; 8 bases align to TRBD1. This CDR3 contains 13 residues. The trim removed 4 bases at V and 3 bases at J, leaving 2 bases unmatched. CDR1 is SNHLY, CDR2 FYNNEI, per germline. The CDR3 region is CASSAQGGYEQYF. The CDR3 DNA reads as TGTGCCAGCAGTGCACAGGGGGGCTACGAGCAGTACTTC.

J is TRBJ2-1 and V is TRBV6-6, with D uncertain. Germline V lookup: CDR1 MNHNY, CDR2 SVGAGI (reference sequence). The CDR3 spans 15 residues. The V gene lost 0 bases and the J gene lost 6 bases, with 12 bases spanning the gap. CDR3 amino acids: CASSYSTQYLNEQFF. The DNA for the CDR3 is TGTGCCAGCAGTTACTCGACTCAGTATCTCAATGAGCAGTTCTTC.

The chain is built from TRBV7-9 and TRBJ2-1, with 7 bases lining up with TRBD2. The germline CDR1 and CDR2 sequences are SEHNR and FQNEAQ (reference sequence). CDR3 size: 17 residues. The trim removed 5 bases at V and 2 bases at J, leaving 12 bases unmatched. The CDR3 here is CASSDPRASGTYNEQFF. Written as DNA, the CDR3 is TGTGCCAGCAGCGACCCCCGGGCTAGCGGAACCTACAATGAGCAGTTCTTC. Full variable domain (outside the CDR3, taken from reference TRBV7-9 and TRBJ2-1): DTGVSQNPRHKITKRGQNVTFRCDPISEHNRLYWYRQTLGQGPEFLTYFQNEAQLEKSRLLSDRFSAERPKGSFSTLEIQRTEQGDSAMYLCASSDPRASGTYNEQFFGPGTRLTVL.

The chain employs TRBV6-6 and TRBJ2-3, with TRBD1 matching over 7 bases. The trim removed 6 bases at V and 0 bases at J, leaving 6 bases unmatched. Germline CDR1 reads MNHNY; CDR2 reads SVGAGI (reference sequence). This CDR3 has 15 amino acids. As DNA, the CDR3 is TGTGCCAGCAGCGACAGGGTTCAGAGCACAGATACGCAGTATTTT. It translates to CASSDRVQSTDTQYF.

The CDR3 coding sequence is TGTGCCAGCAGCTACATAGCGGGAGGGCCGAACACCGGGGAGCTGTTTTTT. Translated, it gives CASSYIAGGPNTGELFF. This chain links TRBV7-6 with TRBJ2-2, with TRBD2 matching 11 bases. Germline lookup yields CDR1 SGHVS and CDR2 FNYEAQ. The CDR3 contains 17 residues. Unmatched junction bases numbered 4, after V lost 4 bases and J lost 0 bases. The full variable domain, its missing parts supplied by reference TRBV7-6 and TRBJ2-2, is GAGVSQSPRYKVTKRGQDVALRCDPISGHVSLYWYRQALGQGPEFLTYFNYEAQQDKSGLPNDRFSAERPEGSISTLTIQRTEQRDSAMYRCASSYIAGGPNTGELFFGEGSRLTVL.

Points on this clone: This may be a read error: a much more frequent sequence differs by one nucleotide. The rearrangement joins TRBV7-3 to TRBJ2-2; D is perhaps TRBD1 (6 bases). Germline-derived CDR1 and CDR2 are SGHTA and FQGTGA. Trimming removed 4 bases at V and 1 base at J, with 10 bases between. CDR3 length equals 15 residues. CDR3 nucleotides: TGTGCCAGCAGCTATGGACAGAGGAACACCGGGGAGCTGTTTTTT. Protein sequence: CASSYGQRNTGELFF.

The genes are TRBV30 and TRBJ2-5; a weak D match, TRBD2 (6 bases). Germline CDR1 GTSNPN, CDR2 SVGIG (reference sequence). V lost 0 bases, J lost 2 bases, and 19 bases lay in between. This CDR3 has 17 residues. The CDR3 sequence is CAWSVTYGGTGQETQYF. CDR3 bases: TGTGCCTGGAGTGTAACTTACGGGGGAACTGGACAAGAGACCCAGTACTTC.

Only a few counts were recorded for this clone. The rearrangement joins TRBV29-1 to TRBJ1-2; D ambiguous. CDR1 SQVTM and CDR2 ANQGSEA come from the germline V gene. V gave up 1 base and J gave up 0 bases, with 15 bases separating them. The CDR3 runs to 16 residues. CDR3 sequence: CSVEALDRGTNYGYTF. CDR3 bases: TGCAGCGTTGAAGCGCTGGACCGCGGGACTAACTATGGCTACACCTTC.

The V gene is TRBV29-1, the J gene TRBJ2-6; D might be TRBD1 (6 bases). The length of the CDR3 is 18 residues. Germline lookup yields CDR1 SQVTM and CDR2 ANQGSEA. V shed 2 bases and J shed 0 bases, with 17 bases lying between them. This CDR3 reads CSVENPVGTLSGANVLTF. The CDR3 DNA is TGCAGCGTTGAAAATCCCGTCGGGACACTCTCTGGGGCCAACGTCCTGACTTTC.

The gene calls are TRBV30 and TRBJ2-6; 7 nucleotides match TRBD1. Germline V lookup: CDR1 GTSNPN, CDR2 SVGIG (reference sequence). This CDR3 has 16 residues. With 5 bases clipped from V and 3 bases from J, the junction kept 10 bases outside the gene matches. The CDR3 here is CAWGRQGVGGANVLTF. The CDR3 nucleotides are TGTGCCTGGGGCCGACAGGGCGTCGGTGGGGCCAACGTCCTGACTTTC.

This clone was detected only a few times. This chain connects TRBV10-1 to TRBJ2-2; D possibly corresponds to TRBD1 (5 bases). V lost 7 bases and J lost 2, with 14 bases in between. The CDR3 has 15 amino acids. The germline V gene has CDR1 WNHNN and CDR2 SYGVQD (reference sequence). CDR3 loop: CASIKSDSNTGELFF. As DNA, the CDR3 is TGCGCCAGCATCAAATCCGACAGTAACACCGGGGAGCTGTTTTTT.

The chain carries TRBV9 and TRBJ2-2, with 10 bases matching TRBD2. V lost 3 bases to trimming and J lost 0 bases; unmatched junction nucleotides: 5. The germline V gene has CDR1 SGDLS and CDR2 YYNGEE. CDR3 length equals 17 residues. CDR3 in amino acids: CASSALAGGSNTGELFF. CDR3 coding DNA: TGTGCCAGCAGCGCCTTAGCGGGAGGCTCGAACACCGGGGAGCTGTTTTTT.

The J gene is TRBJ2-7, the V gene TRBV7-9; TRBD1 matches 10 bases. The germline gives CDR1 SEHNR, CDR2 FQNEAQ (reference sequence). V was clipped by 4 bases and J by 4 bases; unmatched bases: 7. The CDR3 extends over 15 amino acids. The CDR3 region is CASSSLRDRGYEQYF. The CDR3 DNA reads as TGTGCCAGCAGCTCCCTTCGGGACAGGGGTTACGAGCAGTACTTC.

The CDR3 nucleotides are TGTGCCAGCAGCTTACAGGGTTTGGGTTCACCCCTCCACTTT. Its translation is CASSLQGLGSPLHF. V usage is TRBV7-3 and J usage is TRBJ1-6, with D possibly matching TRBD1 (5 bases). CDR3 length: 14 residues. The germline V and J ends were trimmed by 2 bases and 9 bases, with 11 bases remaining between them. CDR1 and CDR2 from the germline V gene are SGHTA and FQGTGA. Filled out from reference TRBV7-3 and TRBJ1-6, the complete variable domain reads GAGVSQTPSNKVTEKGKYVELRCDPISGHTALYWYRQSLGQGPEFLIYFQGTGAADDSGLPNDRFFAVRPEGSVSTLKIQRTERGDSAVYLCASSLQGLGSPLHFGNGTRLTVT.

The V gene is TRBV6-5, the J gene TRBJ1-5; a weak D match, TRBD1 (5 bases). In germline, CDR1 is MNHEY, CDR2 SVGAGI. CDR3 size: 13 residues. V lost 6 bases and J 4 bases, leaving 10 bases between the germline ends. CDR3 in amino acids: CASRSGSNQPQHF. In nucleotides, the CDR3 is TGTGCCAGCAGATCAGGGTCTAATCAGCCCCAGCATTTT.

Here the CDR3 reads CASQDRERPGGTEAFF. The CDR3 DNA reads TGTGCCAGCCAGGACAGGGAGCGCCCGGGGGGCACTGAAGCTTTCTTT. The V gene is TRBV2, the J gene TRBJ1-1, with 8 bases aligning to TRBD1. Looked up from germline, CDR1 is SNHLY and CDR2 is FYNNEI. The length of the CDR3 is 16 residues. V gave up 8 bases and J gave up 4 bases; unmatched junction bases: 15.

The chain employs TRBV5-1 and TRBJ2-2; 11 nucleotides match TRBD2. The CDR3 has 16 residues. V shed 6 bases, J shed 6 bases, and the junction held 10 bases outside the gene matches. Germline CDR1 SGHRS, CDR2 YFSETQ. CDR3 sequence: CASTPVAGGLSGELFF. In DNA, the CDR3 is TGCGCCAGCACCCCTGTAGCGGGGGGGCTTTCCGGGGAGCTGTTTTTT.

J is TRBJ2-7 and V is TRBV19; 11 bases line up with TRBD2. The junction had 4 bases not matched to a gene; V was cut back by 5 bases and J by 1 base. The CDR3 has 15 amino acids. Germline V lookup: CDR1 LNHDA, CDR2 SQIVND (reference sequence). CDR3 sequence: CASSVTSGASYEQYF. In DNA form, the CDR3 reads TGTGCCAGTAGTGTGACTAGCGGGGCGTCCTACGAGCAGTACTTC.

The chain recombines TRBV29-1 with TRBJ2-1; tentatively, D is TRBD2 (6 bases). The CDR3 consists of 13 residues. The germline gives CDR1 SQVTM, CDR2 ANQGSEA. V was pared by 6 bases and J by 5 bases, with 14 bases between. CDR3 amino acids: CSVRTGVDNEQFF. For the CDR3, the DNA is TGCAGCGTCAGAACGGGGGTCGACAATGAGCAGTTCTTC.

This chain connects TRBV2 to TRBJ1-4; TRBD1 aligns across 7 bases. CDR3 size: 18 residues. Looked up from germline, CDR1 is SNHLY and CDR2 is FYNNEI. V lost 0 bases and J lost 0; bases outside the gene matches: 7. CDR3 nucleotide sequence: TGTGCCAGCAGTGAAGCGCTTACAGGGGCCTCAACTAATGAAAAACTGTTTTTT. This translates into CASSEALTGASTNEKLFF.